One sample yielded the 7 T cell receptor beta chains listed below, sequenced in a study of metastatic and nonmetastatic thyroid tumors. No treatment of any kind had been given to any patient before thyroid surgery. From the PCR reads, TCRdb re-called clones with MiXCR. Of over 15,000 clones in the sample, approximately 30% were seen once. The material sequenced was tumor tissue. These receptors all come from a female donor with papillary thyroid cancer or a benign thyroid nodule (not recorded which). Some clones in this sample may be carry-over from other donors' samples.

This clone was detected a few times. The chain carries TRBV19 and TRBJ2-3, with TRBD2 matching 7 bases. V shed 8 bases, J shed 7 bases, and the junction held 9 bases outside the gene matches. In germline, CDR1 is LNHDA, CDR2 SQIVND (reference sequence). The CDR3 covers 13 residues. The CDR3 DNA reads TGTGCCAGTTCCCTTGCGGGGGAAAATACGCAGTATTTT. It yields the protein CASSLAGENTQYF.

This clone came up many times. The CDR3 reads CASSPGQGAWNSPLHF. The CDR3 region has the DNA TGCGCCAGCAGCCCCGGACAGGGGGCCTGGAATTCACCCCTCCACTTT. The rearrangement uses TRBV5-1 and TRBJ1-6, with TRBD1 matching over 11 bases. The germline V gene encodes CDR1 SGHRS and CDR2 YFSETQ. The CDR3 is made up of 16 amino acids. The V and J ends lost 4 bases and 7 bases, in that order; junction bases with no gene match: 7.

This clone was recorded a few times. This rearrangement joins TRBV28 to TRBJ1-4; D may be TRBD1 (5 bases). The CDR3 sequence is 12 residues long. Trimming left V 6 bases short and J 15 bases short, with 17 bases between. Germline V CDR1 and CDR2: MDHEN, SYDVKM. The CDR3 loop reads CASSPIFGTVFF. The CDR3 DNA follows: TGTGCCAGCAGCCCAATCTTCGGGACGGTGTTTTTT. The full variable domain, rest sourced from reference TRBV28 and TRBJ1-4, is DVKVTQSSRYLVKRTGEKVFLECVQDMDHENMFWYRQDPGLGLRLIYFSYDVKMKEKGDIPEGYSVSREKKERFSLILESASTNQTSMYLCASSPIFGTVFFGSGTQLSVL.

A remark on this clone: This could be a read error, since a much larger clone is one nucleotide away. Different DNA sequences within this sample yield the same CDR3. The chain employs TRBV5-1 and TRBJ2-5, with a possible D match to TRBD1 (5 bases). Germline CDR1 SGHRS, CDR2 YFSETQ. Deletions cut 5 bases from V and 5 bases from J, with 16 bases between. This CDR3 region has 14 residues. The DNA for the CDR3 is TGCGCCAGCAGAATGGGTACAGGCGTGGAGACCCAGTACTTC. Residues: CASRMGTGVETQYF.

With respect to this clone: One base away lies a much larger clone, so this may be a sequencing read error. The rearrangement joins TRBV10-3 to TRBJ1-1, with TRBD1 matching over 7 bases. The ends lost 2 bases at V and 10 bases at J; junction bases unmatched: 13. CDR1 is ENHRY, CDR2 SYGVKD, per germline. CDR3 length: 15 residues. CDR3 protein: CAISEQDRRNLGAFF. For the CDR3, the DNA is TGTGCCATCAGTGAGCAGGACAGGCGGAACCTTGGAGCTTTCTTT.

By sample share, this clone is medium-sized. The rearrangement links TRBV4-2 to TRBJ2-2; D uncertain. CDR1 is LGHNA, CDR2 YNFKEQ, per germline. Between the trimmed V and J ends, which lost 3 bases and 0 bases, there was a span of 5 bases. This CDR3 comprises 14 residues. The CDR3 here is CASSHDTNTGELFF. CDR3 coding DNA: TGTGCCAGCAGCCATGACACGAACACCGGGGAGCTGTTTTTT.

The V call is TRBV6-1, the J call TRBJ2-5, with D possibly TRBD1 on 6 matching bases. CDR1 MNHNS and CDR2 SASEGT come from the germline V gene. The CDR3 has 14 residues. V was clipped by 6 bases and J by 7 bases, with 18 bases between them. The CDR3 DNA is TGTGCCAGCAGCCCCGTTGGGGCCAGGGGGACCCAGTACTTC. Its protein is CASSPVGARGTQYF.